These T cell receptor beta chains were read from a single sample in a study of shared clonotypes between healthy human individuals. Libraries were prepared by immunoSEQ multiplex PCR; TCRdb keeps only in-frame clonotypes and omits some of them. The sample comprises 2,500,000 or so clones, around 94% of which are singletons, and roughly 0.13% rests with the top ten. Sequenced material: naive CD4+ T cells sorted from blood. The receptors were sampled from a man between 18 and 35 years old in good health. The CDR3 runs from the conserved cysteine through the conserved F or W. The D gene is left open where the match is weak. Where a row states a size, it is once, few, many or the class of an expanded clone; other rows omit it.

CDR3 DNA	CDR3 protein	J gene	V gene	D gene	clone size
TGTGCCAGCAGCTCTGGGAACACCGGGGAGCTGTTTTTT	CASSSGNTGELFF	TRBJ2-2	TRBV7-3	.	few
TGTGCCAGCAGCTTATCGGGACAGGGAGGTCGCGAGCAGTACTTC	CASSLSGQGGREQYF	TRBJ2-7	TRBV11-3	TRBD1	.
TGCAGCGTTGCGGGACACGATGGCTACACCTTC	CSVAGHDGYTF	TRBJ1-2	TRBV29-1	.	few
TGTGCCTGGGCCTTGGGGCTCCAAGAGACCCAGTACTTC	CAWALGLQETQYF	TRBJ2-5	TRBV30	.	.
TGCAGCGTTGCACAGGGGGTCGGAGAGACCCAGTACTTC	CSVAQGVGETQYF	TRBJ2-5	TRBV29-1	TRBD1	.
TGTGCCAGCAGCTTAGGGACTAGCGGGAGTGAGCAGTTCTTC	CASSLGTSGSEQFF	TRBJ2-1	TRBV7-2	TRBD2	.
TGTGCCAGCAGTTTTCGGGTCTACACTGAAGCTTTCTTT	CASSFRVYTEAFF	TRBJ1-1	TRBV27	.	.
TGTGCCAGCTCACCGGGACTAGCGGGAGGCTCACAAGAGACCCAGTACTTC	CASSPGLAGGSQETQYF	TRBJ2-5	TRBV18	TRBD2	.
TGCGCCAGCAGCCCAGAGCGCGGTAGCACAGATACGCAGTATTTT	CASSPERGSTDTQYF	TRBJ2-3	TRBV4-3	.	.
TGTGCCAGCACCCCCCGGGCAGGGGGGGACTCTGGAAACACCATATATTTT	CASTPRAGGDSGNTIYF	TRBJ1-3	TRBV9	TRBD1	.
TGCGCCAGCAGTTCGACTAGCGGGGCAACCTACGAGCAGTACTTC	CASSSTSGATYEQYF	TRBJ2-7	TRBV5-1	TRBD2	.
TGCGCCAGCAGCCAAGCCGGGACAGGCAACTATGGCTACACCTTC	CASSQAGTGNYGYTF	TRBJ1-2	TRBV4-1	TRBD1	.
TGTGCCAGCTCACCACAAGGGTCAGGACACGGCACCTTC	CASSPQGSGHGTF	TRBJ1-2	TRBV18	.	.
TGTGCCTGGAGCAGGGCCGGGGAGCTGTTTTTT	CAWSRAGELFF	TRBJ2-2	TRBV30	.	.
TGTGCCTGGAATTCAGGGGCGCTTAGCAATCAGCCCCAGCATTTT	CAWNSGALSNQPQHF	TRBJ1-5	TRBV30	.	.
TGTGCCAGCTCACCACCTCTAGCGGGAGTAACAGAGACCCAGTACTTC	CASSPPLAGVTETQYF	TRBJ2-5	TRBV18	TRBD2	.
TGTGCCATCAGTGAAGGGGCTAGCGGGGGGTACGAGCAGTACTTC	CAISEGASGGYEQYF	TRBJ2-7	TRBV10-3	TRBD2	once
TGTGCCTGGAGTGTACAGTGGGGGGAAAAACTGTTTTTT	CAWSVQWGEKLFF	TRBJ1-4	TRBV30	.	few
TGTGCTAGTGGTTTGGAAGGGGGACTAGCGGCGAACACCGGGGAGCTGTTTTTT	CASGLEGGLAANTGELFF	TRBJ2-2	TRBV12-5	TRBD2	.
TGCGCCAGCCAAATTACGGACAGGCAGTACAATGAGCAGTTCTTC	CASQITDRQYNEQFF	TRBJ2-1	TRBV5-1	TRBD1	.
TGTGCCAGCTCACCTGGGGTCCCGGCGAACACCGGGGAGCTGTTTTTT	CASSPGVPANTGELFF	TRBJ2-2	TRBV18	.	.
TGCGCCAGCAGCCAAGGGGGTTCGGGGACAGGGCCCTACGAGCAGTACTTC	CASSQGGSGTGPYEQYF	TRBJ2-7	TRBV4-3	TRBD1	.
TGTGCCAGCAGTTTGCCGGGACTAGCGGGACCTACCGGGGAGCTGTTTTTT	CASSLPGLAGPTGELFF	TRBJ2-2	TRBV28	TRBD2	.
TGTGCCAGCAGCTTGGGGGGGGACGCGTACGAGCAGTACTTC	CASSLGGDAYEQYF	TRBJ2-7	TRBV7-2	TRBD2	.
TGTGCCAGCAGTTACTGGGGTGGGCAGCCGCTATGGGACCAGTACTTC	CASSYWGGQPLWDQYF	TRBJ2-5	TRBV6-5	.	.
TGCGCCAGCAGCTTCGGAGGGACGAGCACAGATACGCAGTATTTT	CASSFGGTSTDTQYF	TRBJ2-3	TRBV5-1	.	.
TGTGCCAGCAGCTTATTGGGGGGAGGCGCTGAAGCTTTCTTT	CASSLLGGGAEAFF	TRBJ1-1	TRBV11-2	.	.
TGTGCCAGCAGTTACCGAGACGGGGGCAATCAGCCCCAGCATTTT	CASSYRDGGNQPQHF	TRBJ1-5	TRBV6-6	.	once
TGTGCCTTAGCCACCCTTTTCGTCGGGGAGCTGTTTTTT	CALATLFVGELFF	TRBJ2-2	TRBV12-5	.	.
TGTGCCAGCAGCTTAATCTTCTCGGGGGGGAACACTGAAGCTTTCTTT	CASSLIFSGGNTEAFF	TRBJ1-1	TRBV7-9	.	.
TGTGCCAGCAGCTTAGCGGGGGGGCTCTCCTACGAGCAGTACTTC	CASSLAGGLSYEQYF	TRBJ2-7	TRBV7-9	.	.
TGTGCCAGCAGCTTTAAGGTTTTACCGGACACAGATACGCAGTATTTT	CASSFKVLPDTDTQYF	TRBJ2-3	TRBV5-4	.	.
TGTGCCAGCAGCCTAGCGGGAGGGCGGTCTGGGGCCAACGTCCTGACTTTC	CASSLAGGRSGANVLTF	TRBJ2-6	TRBV7-2	TRBD2	.
TGTGCCAGCAGTTACTCTGGACTAGCGGAGTACGAGCAGTACTTC	CASSYSGLAEYEQYF	TRBJ2-7	TRBV6-5	TRBD2	.
TGTGCCAGCAGCTTAGGCAGCTACTACGAGCAGTACTTC	CASSLGSYYEQYF	TRBJ2-7	TRBV7-9	.	once
TGTGCCAGCTCACCTACGCAAGAGACCCAGTACTTC	CASSPTQETQYF	TRBJ2-5	TRBV18	.	.
TGTGCCATCAGTGCGGGATCCCGTGAAGCTTTCTTT	CAISAGSREAFF	TRBJ1-1	TRBV10-3	.	.
TGCGCCAGCAGCCAAGATTTGGCGGTACACAATGAGCAGTTCTTC	CASSQDLAVHNEQFF	TRBJ2-1	TRBV4-3	.	.
TGTGCCAGCAGCATAGGGGCAGGGAACATCATGGAGACCCAGTACTTC	CASSIGAGNIMETQYF	TRBJ2-5	TRBV7-2	.	once
TGTGCCAGCAGCCGGGAAGCGGACAGGGGTTACGAGCAGTACTTC	CASSREADRGYEQYF	TRBJ2-7	TRBV11-2	TRBD1	.
TGTGCCTGGAGTCCTCAGGGGGTGCAACGAGGCGAGCAGTACTTC	CAWSPQGVQRGEQYF	TRBJ2-7	TRBV30	TRBD1	.
TGTGCCAGCAGCTTCCGGGGCTCCTACGAGCAGTACTTC	CASSFRGSYEQYF	TRBJ2-7	TRBV5-8	.	.
TGTGCCAGCTCACCGGAGGCAGGGGGCACAGGGGAGCTGTTTTTT	CASSPEAGGTGELFF	TRBJ2-2	TRBV18	TRBD1	once
TGTGCCAGCAGCCTCTACCGGGACACCCTTTACCAAGAGACCCAGTACTTC	CASSLYRDTLYQETQYF	TRBJ2-5	TRBV5-6	.	.
TGTGCCAGCTCACCCCTGGACGGATCATATGGCTACACCTTC	CASSPLDGSYGYTF	TRBJ1-2	TRBV18	.	.
TGTGCCATCAGTCCAACAGGGGGCGTCGAGACCCAGTACTTC	CAISPTGGVETQYF	TRBJ2-5	TRBV10-3	TRBD1	.